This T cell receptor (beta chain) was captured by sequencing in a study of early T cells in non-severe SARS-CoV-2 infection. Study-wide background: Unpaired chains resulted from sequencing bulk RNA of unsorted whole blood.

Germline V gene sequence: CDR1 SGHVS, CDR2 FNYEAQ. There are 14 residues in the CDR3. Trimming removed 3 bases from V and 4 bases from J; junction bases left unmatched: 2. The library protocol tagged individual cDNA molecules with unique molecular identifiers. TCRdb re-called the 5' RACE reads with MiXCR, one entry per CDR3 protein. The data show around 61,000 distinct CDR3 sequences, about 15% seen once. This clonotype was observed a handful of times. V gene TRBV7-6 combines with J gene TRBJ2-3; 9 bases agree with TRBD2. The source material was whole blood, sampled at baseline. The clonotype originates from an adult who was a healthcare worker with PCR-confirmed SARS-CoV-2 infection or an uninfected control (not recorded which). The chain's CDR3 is CASSFSGSADTQYF. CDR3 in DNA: TGTGCCAGCAGCTTTAGCGGGAGTGCAGATACGCAGTATTTT.